What follows are 23 T cell receptor beta chains derived from one specimen sequenced in a study of blood T cells in healthy people across ages. The use of a sample-barcoded 5' primer and a J-beta primer mix characterized a second PCR of roughly 7 to 11 cycles. TCRdb recomputed calls from the 5' RACE reads with MiXCR, one row per CDR3 protein. This sample has 500,000 to 650,000 distinct CDR3 sequences, with 25% to 35% found just once. Separately, the same data were catalogued under a study of T cells of mothers and their children.

Sample: blood. The receptors stem from a boy between 2 and 10 years old in good health.

The chain carries TRBV10-2 and TRBJ2-2; no reliable D call. Trimming pared 2 bases from V and 2 bases from J, leaving 9 bases between. Germline loops: CDR1 WSHSY, CDR2 SAAADI. The CDR3 has 15 amino acids. The CDR3 sequence: CASSEALGNTGELFF. The DNA of the CDR3 is TGCGCCAGCAGTGAGGCGTTGGGTAACACCGGGGAGCTGTTTTTT.

This clonotype has just a few counts. The chain employs TRBV7-9 and TRBJ1-2, with TRBD1 as a possible D gene (6 bases). The CDR3 contains 13 residues. The V end lost 6 bases, the J end lost 2 bases, and 10 bases lay between the germline ends. Germline CDR1 reads SEHNR; CDR2 reads FQNEAQ (reference sequence). In DNA form, the CDR3 reads TGTGCCAGCAGGCGGACAGAGAACTATGGCTACACCTTC. It is translated as CASRRTENYGYTF.

The rearrangement joins TRBV3-1 to TRBJ2-1, with 8 bases matching TRBD1. This CDR3 is built from 13 residues. The germline gives CDR1 LGHDT, CDR2 YNNKEL (reference sequence). V dropped 7 bases and J dropped 7; count of bases not matched to a gene: 6. DNA for the CDR3: TGTGCCAGCACCAGGGGGCCTCGAAATGAGCAGTTCTTC. Translating gives CASTRGPRNEQFF.

This clonotype was detected a few times. The rearrangement links TRBV9 to TRBJ2-4; D ambiguous. From germline, CDR1 is SGDLS and CDR2 YYNGEE. This CDR3 has 14 residues. V was clipped by 4 bases and J by 7 bases, with 15 bases between them. The CDR3 reads CASSPRLAANIQYF. The CDR3 bases are TGTGCCAGCAGCCCGCGATTAGCAGCGAACATTCAGTACTTC.

This chain links TRBV9 with TRBJ1-1; D gene ambiguous. The CDR3 runs 13 residues. The V gene lost 2 bases and the J gene lost 1 base, with 6 bases spanning the gap. CDR1 is SGDLS and CDR2 is YYNGEE in the germline V gene. The CDR3 loop is CASSVNRNTEAFF. DNA for the CDR3: TGTGCCAGCAGCGTGAATAGGAACACTGAAGCTTTCTTT.

This CDR3 reads CAISAVEFIDNEQFF. In DNA, the CDR3 is TGTGCCATCAGTGCAGTTGAGTTTATTGACAATGAGCAGTTCTTC. The gene calls are TRBV10-3 and TRBJ2-1, with D hard to call. There are 15 residues in the CDR3. Per the germline V gene, CDR1 is ENHRY and CDR2 is SYGVKD. With 4 bases removed from V and 5 bases from J, the gap between germline ends came to 15 bases.

This clonotype has just a few counts. This chain links TRBV9 with TRBJ2-2; 7 nucleotides line up with TRBD1. The CDR3 is 13 amino acids. The germline V gene encodes CDR1 SGDLS and CDR2 YYNGEE. V was pared by 3 bases and J by 5 bases, with 1 base of the junction left unmatched. CDR3 in amino acids: CASSDRGTGELFF. As DNA, the CDR3 is TGTGCCAGCAGCGACAGGGGAACCGGGGAGCTGTTTTTT.

The V call is TRBV6-5, the J call TRBJ2-3; 9 nucleotides match TRBD2. The CDR3 is made up of 13 amino acids. Germline assignment: CDR1 MNHEY and CDR2 SVGAGI. V shed 11 bases and J 0 bases; nucleotides not matched to a gene: 3. CDR3 sequence reads: CAAGGSSTDTQYF. The CDR3 DNA sequence: TGTGCCGCGGGGGGGTCTAGCACAGATACGCAGTATTTT.

The CDR3 sequence: CASKPGLQSYEQYF. The DNA for the CDR3 is TGTGCCAGCAAACCGGGACTACAGTCCTACGAGCAGTACTTC. This chain joins TRBV27 and TRBJ2-7; 7 nucleotides agree with TRBD2. Trimming at V came to 7 bases and at J to 1 base, leaving 7 bases not matched to a gene. The CDR3 has 14 amino acids. Germline CDR1 is MNHEY and CDR2 is SMNVEV (reference sequence).

This rearrangement joins TRBV7-2 to TRBJ2-7, with D perhaps TRBD2 (6 bases). The germline CDR1 and CDR2 sequences are SGHTA and FQGNSA. The germline V and J ends were trimmed by 7 bases and 2 bases, with 15 bases remaining between them. The CDR3 spans 14 residues. The CDR3: CASIKGGNTYEQYF. DNA for the CDR3: TGTGCCAGCATCAAGGGAGGTAACACCTACGAGCAGTACTTC.

This clonotype was recorded a few times. The rearrangement joins TRBV7-9 to TRBJ1-2; tentatively, D is TRBD1 (6 bases). CDR3 length equals 15 residues. V shed 1 base and J shed 7 bases, with 16 bases lying between them. The germline CDR1 and CDR2 sequences are SEHNR and FQNEAQ (reference sequence). CDR3 amino acids: CASSLEGGGGGGYTF. The CDR3 DNA reads TGTGCCAGCAGCTTAGAAGGCGGGGGCGGAGGTGGCTACACCTTC.

The chain couples TRBV6-5 to TRBJ2-7; D might be TRBD1 (5 bases). Germline V gives CDR1 MNHEY, CDR2 SVGAGI. This CDR3 contains 12 residues. The V gene lost 6 bases and the J gene lost 6 bases, with 12 bases spanning the gap. The CDR3 region is CASRPQVGEQYF. CDR3 nucleotides: TGTGCCAGCAGACCACAGGTCGGCGAGCAGTACTTC.

This clonotype was recorded once. The V call is TRBV2, the J call TRBJ2-1, with TRBD2 identical over 8 bases. V lost 5 bases, J lost 7 bases, and 7 bases stayed unmatched. CDR3 size: 14 residues. Germline values: CDR1 SNHLY, CDR2 FYNNEI. The CDR3 DNA reads as TGTGCCAGCAGTCTAGCGGGCCCTTGGAATGAGCAGTTCTTC. Protein: CASSLAGPWNEQFF.

The CDR3 sequence is CASNDRGANEKLFF. The CDR3 bases are TGTGCCAGCAACGACAGGGGAGCTAATGAAAAACTGTTTTTT. V usage is TRBV6-5 and J usage is TRBJ1-4; 8 bases line up with TRBD1. The junction had 4 bases not matched to a gene; V was cut back by 7 bases and J by 3 bases. CDR3 length equals 14 residues. Germline CDR1 is MNHEY and CDR2 is SVGAGI.

The chain employs TRBV7-9 and TRBJ1-2, with D possibly TRBD1 on 5 matching bases. The CDR3 spans 14 residues. The V end lost 5 bases, the J end lost 4 bases, and 14 bases lay between the germline ends. CDR1 is SEHNR and CDR2 is FQNEAQ in the germline V gene (reference sequence). The CDR3: CASSTMTEVYGYTF. In DNA form, the CDR3 reads TGTGCCAGCAGCACGATGACAGAAGTCTATGGCTACACCTTC.

As for this clonotype: It may be a read error: a sequence one base away is much more abundant. The chain has TRBV9 and TRBJ2-1, with D perhaps TRBD2 (6 bases). Trimming removed 1 base from V and 2 bases from J, with 13 bases in between. Germline CDR1 and CDR2: SGDLS and YYNGEE. The CDR3 length is 16 residues. CDR3 in amino acids: CASSVTSLDPYNEQFF. Here the CDR3 DNA reads TGTGCCAGCAGCGTAACTAGCTTGGATCCCTACAATGAGCAGTTCTTC.

The chain has TRBV12-3 or TRBV12-4 and TRBJ1-2, with TRBD1 identical over 9 bases. V was clipped by 4 bases and J by 4 bases; unmatched bases: 7. CDR3 length: 15 amino acids. The CDR3 region is CASSSPGGQGYGYTF. The CDR3 DNA sequence: TGTGCCAGCAGTTCCCCTGGGGGACAGGGCTATGGCTACACCTTC.

The chain couples TRBV12-3 or TRBV12-4 to TRBJ2-3; no firm D call. V was shortened by 1 base and J by 4 bases, with 12 bases between the two germline ends. The CDR3 runs 15 residues. The CDR3 protein is CASSLVSATADTQYF. The CDR3 DNA reads as TGTGCCAGCAGTTTAGTCTCAGCGACCGCAGATACGCAGTATTTT.

The chain recombines TRBV5-1 with TRBJ1-2; TRBD1 agrees at 7 bases. The CDR3 runs to 15 residues. With V trimmed by 0 bases and J by 2 bases, 4 bases remained unmatched. Germline V lookup: CDR1 SGHRS, CDR2 YFSETQ. Written as DNA, the CDR3 is TGCGCCAGCAGCTTGGAGAGGGGGCGCAACTATGGCTACACCTTC. Amino acid sequence: CASSLERGRNYGYTF.

As to this clonotype: Relative to the germline gene, one junction end is altered; a read error may explain this. V and J are TRBV5-1 and TRBJ2-5, with TRBD2 matching over 11 bases. In germline, CDR1 is SGHRS, CDR2 YFSETQ. This CDR3 has 16 residues. CDR3 region: CASSLWTSGSDNEQFF. DNA of the CDR3: TGCGCCAGCAGCTTGTGGACTAGCGGGTCAGACAATGAGCAATTCTTC.

This clonotype turned up a few times. The rearrangement joins TRBV7-9 to TRBJ1-1; D is possibly TRBD1 (6 bases). Germline V gene data show CDR1 as SEHNR and CDR2 as FQNEAQ (reference sequence). The CDR3 runs 17 residues. V was pared by 7 bases and J by 1 base, with 22 bases between. CDR3 sequence: CASTAWTHRERNTEAFF. CDR3 bases: TGTGCCAGCACCGCATGGACCCACAGGGAGAGGAACACTGAAGCTTTCTTT.

The V and J genes are TRBV5-1 and TRBJ2-1; weak D call: TRBD2 (5 bases). Germline CDR1 and CDR2: SGHRS and YFSETQ. This CDR3 region has 16 residues. The V end was cut by 0 bases, the J end by 4 bases, with 14 bases between. CDR3 region: CASSLGGGPIYNEQFF. As DNA, the CDR3 is TGCGCCAGCAGCTTGGGAGGCGGGCCTATATACAATGAGCAGTTCTTC.

V is TRBV5-1 and J is TRBJ2-7; 10 bases agree with TRBD1. This CDR3 is 16 amino acids long. V was clipped by 4 bases and J by 1 base; unmatched bases: 8. Per germline, CDR1 SGHRS and CDR2 YFSETQ. The CDR3 DNA sequence: TGCGCCAGCAGCCTGGAGGGACAGGGGAGGTCCTACGAGCAGTACTTC. It translates to CASSLEGQGRSYEQYF.